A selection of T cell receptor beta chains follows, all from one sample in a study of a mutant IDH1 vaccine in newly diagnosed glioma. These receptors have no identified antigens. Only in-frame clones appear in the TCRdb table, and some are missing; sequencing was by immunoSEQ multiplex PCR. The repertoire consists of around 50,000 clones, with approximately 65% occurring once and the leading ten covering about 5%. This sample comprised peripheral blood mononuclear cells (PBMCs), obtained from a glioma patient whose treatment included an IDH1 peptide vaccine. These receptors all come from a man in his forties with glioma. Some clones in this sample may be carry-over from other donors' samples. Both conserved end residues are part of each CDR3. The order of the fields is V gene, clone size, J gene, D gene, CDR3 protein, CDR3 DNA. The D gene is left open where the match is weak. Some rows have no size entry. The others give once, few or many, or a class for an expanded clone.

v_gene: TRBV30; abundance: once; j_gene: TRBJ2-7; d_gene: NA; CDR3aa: CAWSVSRAAYEQYF; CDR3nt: TGTGCCTGGAGTGTATCACGGGCTGCCTACGAGCAGTACTTC
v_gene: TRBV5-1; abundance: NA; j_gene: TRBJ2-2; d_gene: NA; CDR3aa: CASSLGAASTGELFF; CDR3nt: TGCGCCAGCAGCTTGGGGGCCGCCAGTACCGGGGAGCTGTTTTTT
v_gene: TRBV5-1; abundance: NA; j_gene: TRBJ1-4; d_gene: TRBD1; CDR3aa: CASSERQGGKLFF; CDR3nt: TGCGCCAGCAGCGAACGACAGGGGGGAAAACTGTTTTTT
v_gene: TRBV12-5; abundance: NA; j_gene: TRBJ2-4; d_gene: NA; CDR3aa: CASGFSGLAKNIQYF; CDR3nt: TGTGCTAGTGGTTTTAGCGGACTAGCCAAAAACATTCAGTACTTC
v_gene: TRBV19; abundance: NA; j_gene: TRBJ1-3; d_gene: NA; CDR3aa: CASRENRGNTIYF; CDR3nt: TGTGCCAGTAGGGAGAACCGCGGAAACACCATATATTTT
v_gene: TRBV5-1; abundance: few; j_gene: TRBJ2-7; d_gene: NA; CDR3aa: CASSPGQTEQYF; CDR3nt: TGCGCCAGCAGCCCCGGCCAAACCGAGCAGTACTTC
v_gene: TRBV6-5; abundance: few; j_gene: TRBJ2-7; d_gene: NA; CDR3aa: CASSYLASSEQYF; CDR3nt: TGTGCCAGCAGTTACTTGGCCTCCTCCGAGCAGTACTTC
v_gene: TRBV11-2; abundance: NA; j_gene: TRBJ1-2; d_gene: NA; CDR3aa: CASSLDRGALGYGYTF; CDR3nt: TGTGCCAGCAGCTTAGATAGAGGGGCGCTGGGGTATGGCTACACCTTC
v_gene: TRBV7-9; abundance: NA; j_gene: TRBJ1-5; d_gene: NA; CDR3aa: CASSFDGLGGPQHF; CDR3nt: TGTGCCAGCAGCTTTGATGGCCTCGGGGGACCCCAGCATTTT
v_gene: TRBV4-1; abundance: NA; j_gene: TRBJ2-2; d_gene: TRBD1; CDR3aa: CASSQPGQGVGGELFF; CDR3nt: TGCGCCAGCAGCCAACCGGGACAGGGGGTGGGCGGGGAGCTGTTTTTT
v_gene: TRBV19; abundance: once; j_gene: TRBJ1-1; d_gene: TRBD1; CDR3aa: CASSTRRQGETEAFF; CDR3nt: TGTGCCAGTAGTACCCGCAGGCAGGGGGAGACTGAAGCTTTCTTT
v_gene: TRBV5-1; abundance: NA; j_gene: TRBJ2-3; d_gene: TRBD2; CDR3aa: CASSRQGLAGTGGTDTQYF; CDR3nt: TGCGCCAGCAGCAGACAAGGACTAGCGGGGACCGGCGGCACAGATACGCAGTATTTT
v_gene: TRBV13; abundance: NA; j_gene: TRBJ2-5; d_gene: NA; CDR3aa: CASSFSLGEQETQYF; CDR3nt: TGTGCCAGCAGCTTTTCTCTGGGGGAACAAGAGACCCAGTACTTC
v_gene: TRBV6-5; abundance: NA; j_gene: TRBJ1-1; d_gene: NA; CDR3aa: CASSTEGSWTEAFF; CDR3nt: TGTGCCAGCAGCACGGAGGGCAGCTGGACTGAAGCTTTCTTT
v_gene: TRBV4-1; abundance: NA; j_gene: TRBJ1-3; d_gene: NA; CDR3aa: CASSQQDYDRGNTIYF; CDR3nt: TGCGCCAGCAGCCAACAGGACTACGATCGTGGAAACACCATATATTTT
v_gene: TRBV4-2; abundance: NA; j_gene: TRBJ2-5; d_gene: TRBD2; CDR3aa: CASSQASGGPETQYF; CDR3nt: TGTGCCAGCAGCCAAGCTAGCGGGGGGCCAGAGACCCAGTACTTC
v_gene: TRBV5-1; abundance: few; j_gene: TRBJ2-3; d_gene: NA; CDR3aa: CASSLAGTDTQYF; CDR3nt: TGCGCCAGCAGCTTGGCGGGCACAGATACGCAGTATTTT
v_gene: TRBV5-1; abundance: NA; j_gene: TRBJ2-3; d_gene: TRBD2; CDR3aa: CASSLAGLGTDTQYF; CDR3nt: TGCGCCAGCAGCTTGGCGGGACTAGGAACAGATACGCAGTATTTT
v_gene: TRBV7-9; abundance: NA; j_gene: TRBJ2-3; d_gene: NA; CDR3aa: CASPSPGSSSGTDTQYF; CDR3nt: TGTGCCAGCCCCAGCCCGGGCTCCTCTAGCGGCACAGATACGCAGTATTTT
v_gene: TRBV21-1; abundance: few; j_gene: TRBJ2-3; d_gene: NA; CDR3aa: CASSKRDSKPDTQYF; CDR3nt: TGTGCCAGCAGCAAGAGGGACTCCAAACCAGATACGCAGTATTTT
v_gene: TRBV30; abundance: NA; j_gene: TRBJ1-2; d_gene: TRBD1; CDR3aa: CAWRQGNGYTF; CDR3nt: TGTGCCTGGAGACAGGGGAATGGCTACACCTTC
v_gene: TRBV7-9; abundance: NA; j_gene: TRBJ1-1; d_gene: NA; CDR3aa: CASSLAGAVRTEAFF; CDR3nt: TGTGCCAGCAGCTTAGCGGGGGCGGTTCGGACTGAAGCTTTCTTT